The clone carrying this TCR beta chain came up a few times. What it binds is not known. The germline gives CDR1 DFQATT, CDR2 SNEGSKA (reference sequence). V was cut by 4 bases and J by 11 bases, with 20 bases left in between. This CDR3 comprises 13 residues. This sample was taken from a study of T-cell memory formation after mild COVID-19. About the study: Largely, TCR clusters stayed within a single donor.

Study-level points and caveats: Memory from before infection featured some responding clones, which suggests cross-reactive memory joined. Contracting CD4+ clones were located mainly in CM and EM, and CD8+ clones in EMRA.

The 5'RACE method, run with constant-segment primers, produced TCR alpha and TCR beta cDNA libraries (carrying sample barcodes and UMIs). From the 5' RACE reads, TCRdb called clonotypes with MiXCR, one entry per CDR3 protein. The data show around 53,000 distinct CDR3 sequences, with 9% to 15% seen just once and roughly a quarter held by the top ten. The chain combines TRBV20-1 with TRBJ1-1; D is uncertain. The specimen was PBMCs or a T cell subset sorted from them (not recorded which). The source is a man younger than 35 who had mild COVID-19 (a few samples of this study predate the infection). Cell type and time point are not known. The DNA for the CDR3 is TGCAGTGCTATAGAAGGCGGGCCGCGCCTGGCTTTCTTT. As protein: CSAIEGGPRLAFF.